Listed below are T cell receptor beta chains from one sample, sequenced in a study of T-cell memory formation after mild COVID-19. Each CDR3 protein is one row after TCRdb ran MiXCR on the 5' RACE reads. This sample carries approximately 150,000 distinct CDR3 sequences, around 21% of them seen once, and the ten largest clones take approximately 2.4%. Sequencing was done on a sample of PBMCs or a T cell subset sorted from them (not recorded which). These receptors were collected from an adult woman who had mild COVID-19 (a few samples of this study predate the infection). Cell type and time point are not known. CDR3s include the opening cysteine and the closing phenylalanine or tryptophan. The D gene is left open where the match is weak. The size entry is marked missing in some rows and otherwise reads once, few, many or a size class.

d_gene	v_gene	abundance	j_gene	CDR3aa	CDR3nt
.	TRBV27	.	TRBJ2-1	CASKGGGLANEQFF	TGTGCCAGCAAGGGAGGGGGCTTAGCGAATGAGCAGTTCTTC
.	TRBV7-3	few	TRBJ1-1	CASSSMGGGTTEAFF	TGTGCCAGCAGCTCAATGGGGGGAGGAACCACTGAAGCTTTCTTT
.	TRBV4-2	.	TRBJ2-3	CASSQDPQGRTDTQYF	TGTGCCAGCAGCCAAGACCCACAGGGAAGGACAGATACGCAGTATTTT
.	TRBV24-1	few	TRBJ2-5	CATSRGEETQYF	TGTGCCACCAGTCGCGGGGAAGAGACCCAGTACTTC
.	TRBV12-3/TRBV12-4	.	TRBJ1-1	CASSDGLNTEAFF	TGTGCCAGCAGTGATGGACTGAACACTGAAGCTTTCTTT
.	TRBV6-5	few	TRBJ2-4	CASSYSAKVVTKNIQYF	TGTGCCAGCAGTTACTCGGCCAAGGTTGTGACCAAAAACATTCAGTACTTC
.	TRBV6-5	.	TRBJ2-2	CASRTVSRELFF	TGTGCCAGCAGAACGGTCTCTCGGGAGCTGTTTTTT
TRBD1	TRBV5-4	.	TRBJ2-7	CASSLGDRGTEQYF	TGTGCCAGCAGCTTGGGGGACAGGGGGACCGAGCAGTACTTC
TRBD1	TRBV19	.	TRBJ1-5	CATNFGQAQWPQHF	TGTGCCACCAACTTCGGACAGGCTCAATGGCCCCAGCATTTT
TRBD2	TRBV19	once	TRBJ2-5	CASRYGRGQETQYF	TGTGCCAGTAGGTACGGGAGGGGCCAAGAGACCCAGTACTTC
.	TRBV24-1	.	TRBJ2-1	CATSDVAPGEQFF	TGTGCCACCAGTGATGTCGCCCCGGGTGAGCAGTTCTTC
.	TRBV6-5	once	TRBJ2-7	CASRRTDSSSYEQYF	TGTGCCAGCAGACGGACGGATTCTAGCTCCTACGAGCAGTACTTC
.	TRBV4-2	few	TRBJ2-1	CASSQDTRGGLRQFF	TGTGCCAGCAGCCAAGACACTAGAGGTGGCCTCCGGCAGTTCTTC
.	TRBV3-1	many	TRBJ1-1	CASSQFYEAFF	TGTGCCAGCAGCCAGTTTTATGAAGCTTTCTTT